This T cell receptor beta chain was sequenced in a study of T cells in Graves' hyperthyroidism and ophthalmopathy (dated by TCRdb to between 2017 and 2020). For context, the study as a whole: Peripheral blood samples were taken at the time of initial diagnosis, prior to any treatment. In several Graves' hyperthyroidism patients, the study also compared T-cell repertoires from thyroid tissue with T-cell repertoires from blood. To identify distinguishing TCR V-J signatures, a discovery cohort of around 100 patients was used, comprising fewer than 45 with Graves' ophthalmopathy and 57 with stable Graves' hyperthyroidism. After blood sampling, hyperthyroidism patients were treated with methimazole at a starting dose of 30 mg daily, and ophthalmopathy patients were treated with high-dose intravenous methylprednisolone. For training and testing, the 110 or so patients in the discovery cohort were randomly divided in a 7:3 ratio. TCR Vbeta CDR3 sequencing of roughly 140 peripheral blood samples (about 45 ophthalmopathy, 75 to 85 hyperthyroidism and approximately 17 progressor patients) is reported in the paper. Whether ophthalmopathy could be predicted prospectively was tested in an independent validation cohort made up of about 18 hyperthyroidism patients plus 17 patients who later progressed to ophthalmopathy. General findings and caveats noted by the study authors: No statistical method was used to set the sample size in advance, and investigators knew the group allocation. In validation, the model predicted progression to ophthalmopathy with roughly 66% sensitivity and roughly 72% specificity, a median of about 6 months before onset. Most expanded thyroid clonotypes (frequency above 0.001) were also detected in blood, suggesting blood repertoires may reflect thyroid immune responses. In cross-validation, a model built on a 13 V-J signature told ophthalmopathy apart from stable hyperthyroidism with 85% to 90% sensitivity and around 81% specificity, and in testing the same model reached 80%/75%.

The CDR3 holds 14 amino acids from the cysteine to the phenylalanine. Of all the DNA, just the CDR3 is kept, 42 bases in frame from base 1. Trimming at the junction amounts to 3 bases on V and 3 bases on J, and the germline ends lie 9 bases apart. Moderately to severely active disease, a Clinical Activity Score of at least 3, a NOSPECS grade of at least 4, and a duration under 3 months were present in ophthalmopathy patients. Exclusion was applied to patients with uncontrolled infections, other autoimmune diseases, pregnancy or lactation. Diagnoses were established on the basis of clinical symptoms, serum thyroxine and TRAb, thyroid ultrasound, and orbital computed tomography. PBMCs were isolated from 10 ml of fresh peripheral blood by Ficoll-Paque density gradient centrifugation. Total RNA was extracted with Trizol reagent, and quality was checked on an Agilent 2100 Bioanalyzer. This clonotype was found many times. What this receptor recognizes is not known. No base quality values were provided; no much bigger clone lies one nucleotide off.

Amplification of TCR beta CDR3 regions was carried out from RNA transcripts. A first-round RT-PCR of the TCR CDR3 used the HTBI primer set with the Qiagen OneStep RT-PCR kit. A second multiplex PCR round built the libraries, followed by size selection and purification. Libraries were sequenced paired-end with 100 bp reads on an Illumina HiSeq2000. The published analysis was carried out like this. SOAPnuke was used to process the raw data, throwing out any read that contained adapters or uncalled bases, had a mean Phred below 15, or lacked an exact constant-primer or identifier match. High-quality paired reads were merged with COPE v1.2.5, and unique nucleotide sequences were defined as clonotypes. Clonotypes were aligned to IMGT TRBV, TRBD and TRBJ reference segments using MiTCR v1.1. The analysis included only V-J combinations with a frequency above 0.0001, which together covered around 99% of the repertoires. A TCS score was defined as the ratio between F50 (clonal expansion) and ExV (chaos), using BLOSUM62-based TCRdist between CDR3 peptides within each V-J. Welch's t-statistics and random forest reduced around 510 V-J features to under 15, which were used in a naive Bayes classifier (R e1071). TCRdb ran its own pipeline on the public reads, namely fastp trimming at Q25 and MiXCR clone calling, and kept in-frame beta chains. Duplicate CDR3 protein sequences are folded into a single record with the most common DNA and genes. TCRdb's processing, not the authors', yielded these V and J calls. For this sample the table gives 300,000 to 400,000 distinct CDR3 sequences, of which roughly 14% were detected only once. The ten largest clones add up to around a fifth of the sample.

The chain is encoded by TRBV12-3 or TRBV12-4 joined to TRBJ1-5, with no confidently assigned D gene. The source of this sequence is a woman aged 25 to 39 with Graves' ophthalmopathy. Sequencing was done on a sample of blood. The base sequence is TGTGCCAGCAGTTTCAGCAGGACCAATCAGCCCCAGCATTTT. This sequence encodes CASSFSRTNQPQHF.